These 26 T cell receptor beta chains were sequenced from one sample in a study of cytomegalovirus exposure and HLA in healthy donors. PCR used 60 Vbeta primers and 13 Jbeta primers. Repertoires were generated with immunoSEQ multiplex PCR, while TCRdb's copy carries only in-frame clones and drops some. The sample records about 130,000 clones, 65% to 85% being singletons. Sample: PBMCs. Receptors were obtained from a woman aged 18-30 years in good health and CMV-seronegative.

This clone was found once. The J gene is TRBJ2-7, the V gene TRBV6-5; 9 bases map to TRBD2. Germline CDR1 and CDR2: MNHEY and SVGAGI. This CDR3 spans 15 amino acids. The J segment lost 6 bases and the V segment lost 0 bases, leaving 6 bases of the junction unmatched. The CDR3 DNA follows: TGTGCCAGCAGTTACTCTAGCGGGAGTATGGGCGAGCAGTACTTC. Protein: CASSYSSGSMGEQYF.

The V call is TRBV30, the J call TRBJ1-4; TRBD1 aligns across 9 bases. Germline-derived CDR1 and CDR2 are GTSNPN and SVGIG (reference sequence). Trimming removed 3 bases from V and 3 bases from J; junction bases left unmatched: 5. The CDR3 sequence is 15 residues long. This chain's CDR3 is CAWRTGGGSNEKLFF. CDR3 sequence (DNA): TGTGCCTGGAGAACAGGGGGCGGTTCTAATGAAAAACTGTTTTTT.

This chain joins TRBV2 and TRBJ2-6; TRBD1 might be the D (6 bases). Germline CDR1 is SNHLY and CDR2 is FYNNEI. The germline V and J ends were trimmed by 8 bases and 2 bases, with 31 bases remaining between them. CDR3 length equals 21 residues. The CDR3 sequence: CASSHLGPGQILGPGANVLTF. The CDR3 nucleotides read TGTGCCAGCTCACACCTAGGTCCAGGACAGATCCTCGGCCCTGGGGCCAACGTCCTGACTTTC.

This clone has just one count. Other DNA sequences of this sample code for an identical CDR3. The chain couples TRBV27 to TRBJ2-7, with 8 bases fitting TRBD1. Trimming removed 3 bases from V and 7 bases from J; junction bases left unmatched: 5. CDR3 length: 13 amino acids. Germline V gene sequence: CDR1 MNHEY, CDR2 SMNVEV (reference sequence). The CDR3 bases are TGTGCCAGCAGTTTCCCAGGGGGCTTTGAGCAGTACTTC. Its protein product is CASSFPGGFEQYF.

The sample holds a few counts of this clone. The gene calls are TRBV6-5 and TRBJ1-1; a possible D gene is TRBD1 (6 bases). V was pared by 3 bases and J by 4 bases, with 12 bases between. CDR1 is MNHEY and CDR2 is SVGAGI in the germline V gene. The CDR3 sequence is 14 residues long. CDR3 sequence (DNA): TGTGCCAGCAGTTATGCTTCAGGGGTCACTGAAGCTTTCTTT. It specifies CASSYASGVTEAFF.

This CDR3 is CASSLRSGGAFF. The CDR3 DNA sequence: TGTGCCAGCAGCTTACGTTCGGGGGGAGCTTTCTTT. This rearrangement joins TRBV7-2 to TRBJ1-1; D is possibly TRBD1 (5 bases). The V and J ends lost 2 bases and 10 bases respectively, with 11 bases between them. Germline lookup yields CDR1 SGHTA and CDR2 FQGNSA. The CDR3 extends over 12 amino acids.

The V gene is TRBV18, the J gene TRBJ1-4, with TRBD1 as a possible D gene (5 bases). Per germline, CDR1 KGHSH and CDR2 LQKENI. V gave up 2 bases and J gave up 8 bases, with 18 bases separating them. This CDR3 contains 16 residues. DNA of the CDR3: TGTGCCAGCTCACCAGGTTCCCTCGGGACTAGCGAAAAACTGTTTTTT. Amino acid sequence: CASSPGSLGTSEKLFF.

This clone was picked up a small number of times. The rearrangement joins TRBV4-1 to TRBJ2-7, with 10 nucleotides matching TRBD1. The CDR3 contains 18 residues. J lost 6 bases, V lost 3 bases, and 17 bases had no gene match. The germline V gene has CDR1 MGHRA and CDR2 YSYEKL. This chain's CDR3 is CASSQGGGRGQGLGEQYF. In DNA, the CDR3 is TGCGCCAGCAGCCAGGGAGGGGGCCGGGGACAGGGGTTGGGCGAGCAGTACTTC.

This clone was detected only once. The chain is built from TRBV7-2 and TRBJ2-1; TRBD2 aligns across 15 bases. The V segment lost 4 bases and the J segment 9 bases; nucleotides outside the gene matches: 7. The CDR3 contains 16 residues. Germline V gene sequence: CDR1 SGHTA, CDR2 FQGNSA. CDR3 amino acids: CASSSGLAGGLSEQFF. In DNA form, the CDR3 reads TGTGCCAGCAGCTCCGGACTAGCGGGAGGGCTAAGTGAGCAGTTCTTC.

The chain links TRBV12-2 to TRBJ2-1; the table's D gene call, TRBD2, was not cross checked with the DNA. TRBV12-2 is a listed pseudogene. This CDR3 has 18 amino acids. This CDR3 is CASRLASRERGRFNEQFF. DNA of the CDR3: TGTGCAAGTCGCTTAGCGTCCCGAGAGCGGGGGAGATTTAACGAGCAGTTCTTC.

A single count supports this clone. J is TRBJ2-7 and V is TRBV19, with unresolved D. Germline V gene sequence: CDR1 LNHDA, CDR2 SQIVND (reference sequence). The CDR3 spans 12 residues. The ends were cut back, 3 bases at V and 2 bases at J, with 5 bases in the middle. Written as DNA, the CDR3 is TGTGCCAGTAGTATTTCTCCCTACGAGCAGTACTTC. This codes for CASSISPYEQYF. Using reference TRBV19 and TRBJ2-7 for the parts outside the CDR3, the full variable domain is DGGITQSPKYLFRKEGQNVTLSCEQNLNHDAMYWYRQDPGQGLRLIYYSQIVNDFQKGDIAEGYSVSREKKESFPLTVTSAQKNPTAFYLCASSISPYEQYFGPGTRLTVT.

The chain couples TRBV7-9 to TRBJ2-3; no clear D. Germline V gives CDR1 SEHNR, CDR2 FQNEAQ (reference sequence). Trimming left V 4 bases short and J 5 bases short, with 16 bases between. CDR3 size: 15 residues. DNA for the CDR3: TGTGCCAGCAGCTCTCTAAATGCCGAGAGAGATACGCAGTATTTT. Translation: CASSSLNAERDTQYF.

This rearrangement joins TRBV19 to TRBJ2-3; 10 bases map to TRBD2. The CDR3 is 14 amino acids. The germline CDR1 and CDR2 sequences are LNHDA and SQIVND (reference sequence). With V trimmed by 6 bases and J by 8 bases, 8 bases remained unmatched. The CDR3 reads CASRSGRAFGTQYF. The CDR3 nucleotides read TGTGCCAGTAGGAGCGGGAGGGCCTTCGGTACGCAGTATTTT.

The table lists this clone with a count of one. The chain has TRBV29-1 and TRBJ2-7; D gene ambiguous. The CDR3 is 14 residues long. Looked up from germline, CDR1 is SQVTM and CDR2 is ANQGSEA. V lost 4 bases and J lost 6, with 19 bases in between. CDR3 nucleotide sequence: TGCAGCGTTGGTGATTCGGCGTTTGGCGGCGAGCAGTACTTC. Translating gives CSVGDSAFGGEQYF.

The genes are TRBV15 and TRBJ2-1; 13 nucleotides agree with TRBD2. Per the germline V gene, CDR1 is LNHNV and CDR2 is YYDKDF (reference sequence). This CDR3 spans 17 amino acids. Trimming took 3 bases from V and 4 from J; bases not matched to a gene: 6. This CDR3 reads CATSREGLAGRYNEQFF. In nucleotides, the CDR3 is TGTGCCACCAGCAGGGAGGGACTAGCGGGGAGATACAATGAGCAGTTCTTC.

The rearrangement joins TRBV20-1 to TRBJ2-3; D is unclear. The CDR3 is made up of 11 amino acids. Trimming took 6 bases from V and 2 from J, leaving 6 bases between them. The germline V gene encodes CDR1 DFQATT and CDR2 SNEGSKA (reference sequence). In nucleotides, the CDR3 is TGCAGTGCACAGACCACAGATACGCAGTATTTT. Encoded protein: CSAQTTDTQYF.

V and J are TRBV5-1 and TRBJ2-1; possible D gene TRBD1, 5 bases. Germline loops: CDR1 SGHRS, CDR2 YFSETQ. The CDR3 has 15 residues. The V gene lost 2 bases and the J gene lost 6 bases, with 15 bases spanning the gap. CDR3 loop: CASSFRQGGVNEQFF. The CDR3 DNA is TGCGCCAGCAGCTTCCGCCAGGGTGGGGTCAATGAGCAGTTCTTC.

The CDR3 protein is CASTQGRHNEKLFF. CDR3 sequence (DNA): TGTGCCAGCACCCAGGGAAGACATAATGAAAAACTGTTTTTT. This chain links TRBV2 with TRBJ1-4; the D gene is possibly TRBD1 (5 bases). Trimming stripped 7 bases from V and 4 bases from J, with 13 bases between. Germline V gene data show CDR1 as SNHLY and CDR2 as FYNNEI. The CDR3 runs to 14 residues.

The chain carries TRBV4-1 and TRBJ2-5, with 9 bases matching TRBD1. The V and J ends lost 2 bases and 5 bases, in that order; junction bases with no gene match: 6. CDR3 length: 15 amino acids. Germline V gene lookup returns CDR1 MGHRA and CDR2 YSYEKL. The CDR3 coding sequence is TGCGCCAGCAGCCAAATGGGACAGGGTCTCGAGACCCAGTACTTC. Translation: CASSQMGQGLETQYF.

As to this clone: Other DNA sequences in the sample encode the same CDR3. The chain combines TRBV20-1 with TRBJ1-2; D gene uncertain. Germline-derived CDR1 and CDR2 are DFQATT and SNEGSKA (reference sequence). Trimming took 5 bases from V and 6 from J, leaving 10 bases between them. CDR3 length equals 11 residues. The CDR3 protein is CSAVFSDGYTF. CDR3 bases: TGCAGTGCTGTGTTCTCTGATGGCTACACCTTC.

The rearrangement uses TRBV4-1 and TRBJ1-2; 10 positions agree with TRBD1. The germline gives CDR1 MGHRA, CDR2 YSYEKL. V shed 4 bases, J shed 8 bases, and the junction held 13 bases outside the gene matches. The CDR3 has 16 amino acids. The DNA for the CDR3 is TGCGCCAGCAGCCCGGCGGCTATGACAGGGGGCGAAGGCTACACCTTC. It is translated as CASSPAAMTGGEGYTF.

The CDR3 loop is CASSQGHYEQYF. CDR3 nucleotides: TGTGCCAGCAGCCAGGGGCACTACGAGCAGTACTTC. V gene TRBV11-2 combines with J gene TRBJ2-7; tentatively, D is TRBD1 (6 bases). The ends were cut back, 5 bases at V and 3 bases at J, with 8 bases in the middle. The CDR3 runs 12 residues. Germline CDR1 SGHAT, CDR2 FQNNGV.

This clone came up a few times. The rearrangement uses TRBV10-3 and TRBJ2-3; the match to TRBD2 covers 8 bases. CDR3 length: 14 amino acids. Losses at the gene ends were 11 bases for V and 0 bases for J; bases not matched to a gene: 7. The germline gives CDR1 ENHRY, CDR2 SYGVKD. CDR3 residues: CAVRGGVSTDTQYF. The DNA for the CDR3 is TGTGCCGTCCGGGGGGGTGTTAGCACAGATACGCAGTATTTT.

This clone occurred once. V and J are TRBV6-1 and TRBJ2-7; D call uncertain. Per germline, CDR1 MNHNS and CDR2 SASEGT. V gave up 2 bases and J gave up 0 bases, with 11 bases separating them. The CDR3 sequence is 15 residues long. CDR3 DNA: TGTGCCAGCAGTGAAATTGTTAGTGGCTCCTACGAGCAGTACTTC. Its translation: CASSEIVSGSYEQYF.

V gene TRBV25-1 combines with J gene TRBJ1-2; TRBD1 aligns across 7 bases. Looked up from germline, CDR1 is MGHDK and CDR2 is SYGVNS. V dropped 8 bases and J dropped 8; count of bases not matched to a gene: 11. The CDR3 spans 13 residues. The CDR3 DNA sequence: TGTGCCAGCCGAGGACAGGAAGGAGAAGGCTACACCTTC. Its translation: CASRGQEGEGYTF.

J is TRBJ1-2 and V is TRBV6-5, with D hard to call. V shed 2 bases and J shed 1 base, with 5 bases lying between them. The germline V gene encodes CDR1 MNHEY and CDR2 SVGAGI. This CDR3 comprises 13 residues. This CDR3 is CASSYRLNYGYTF. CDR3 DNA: TGTGCCAGCAGTTACCGTCTTAACTATGGCTACACCTTC.